This T cell receptor beta chain was identified during a study of Tregs in tolerant kidney transplant recipients. Clones were read by immunoSEQ multiplex PCR, and TCRdb kept only the in-frame ones, dropping some. The table shows about 100,000 clones, with more than 85% occurring only once. The germline V gene encodes CDR1 LNHDA and CDR2 SQIVND (reference sequence). CDR3 length: 14 residues. V was trimmed by 5 bases and J by 6 bases, leaving 15 bases between them. Material: CD4+ T cells from blood, obtained before the transplant. This sequence was found in a human donor who received a combined kidney and bone marrow transplant. V gene TRBV19 combines with J gene TRBJ2-3, with D tentatively TRBD1 (6 bases). This chain's CDR3 is CASSPGFRGDTQYF. CDR3 coding DNA: TGTGCCAGTAGTCCCGGTTTTAGGGGGGATACGCAGTATTTT.